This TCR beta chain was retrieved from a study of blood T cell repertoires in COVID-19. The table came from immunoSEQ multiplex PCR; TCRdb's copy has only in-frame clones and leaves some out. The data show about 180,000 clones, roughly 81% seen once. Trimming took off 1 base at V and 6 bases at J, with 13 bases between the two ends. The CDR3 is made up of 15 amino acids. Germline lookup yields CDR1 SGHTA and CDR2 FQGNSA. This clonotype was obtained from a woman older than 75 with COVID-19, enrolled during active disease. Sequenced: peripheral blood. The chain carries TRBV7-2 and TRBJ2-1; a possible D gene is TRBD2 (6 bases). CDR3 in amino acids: CASSLVGGRINEQFF. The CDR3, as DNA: TGTGCCAGCAGCTTAGTCGGGGGAAGGATCAATGAGCAGTTCTTC.